This TCR beta chain was documented in a study of blood T cell repertoires in COVID-19. Study context: Material from acute and convalescent COVID-19 was sourced from the United States, Italy and Spain.

This clone was observed once. Profiled with immunoSEQ multiplex PCR; TCRdb holds only in-frame clones, not every one. The sample shows under 350,000 clones, just under 90% of them seen only once. Germline CDR1 is SNHLY and CDR2 is FYNNEI. This CDR3 has 13 amino acids. V lost 3 bases, J lost 3 bases, and 8 bases lay in between. The chain employs TRBV2 and TRBJ1-2; D is unclear. Material for sequencing was peripheral blood. This receptor was taken from a woman in her twenties or thirties with COVID-19, enrolled during active disease. CDR3 nucleotides: TGTGCCAGCAGTGACCGGCGGGACTATGGCTACACCTTC. This codes for CASSDRRDYGYTF.